A single sample gave rise to the 22 T cell receptor beta chains below, sequenced in a study of OX40 agonist ivuxolimab in advanced cancers. Here immunoSEQ multiplex PCR was the method, and the copy in TCRdb shows in-frame clones only, minus some. Found here are around 80,000 clones, around 80% of them singletons; the top ten hold 0.4% to 0.5%. The sample consisted of CD4+ or CD8+ T cells sorted from blood, taken in a trial of the OX40 agonist ivuxolimab. Receptors originate from an adult with an advanced solid tumor such as melanoma, head and neck, liver or kidney cancer.

J is TRBJ2-7 and V is TRBV19, with D perhaps given as TRBD1 or TRBD2 (6 bases each). The ends were cut back, 8 bases at V and 5 bases at J, with 16 bases in the middle. Germline CDR1 reads LNHDA; CDR2 reads SQIVND (reference sequence). The CDR3 runs to 13 residues. This chain's CDR3 is CASSIVGGHEQYF. For the CDR3, the DNA is TGTGCCAGTTCAATTGTCGGGGGCCACGAGCAGTACTTC.

The chain combines TRBV7-3 with TRBJ2-6; D gene ambiguous. The CDR3 has 13 residues. Germline V CDR1 and CDR2: SGHTA, FQGTGA. V was pared by 5 bases and J by 2 bases, with 4 bases between. This CDR3 is CASSQPGANVLTF. The CDR3 DNA follows: TGTGCCAGCAGCCAACCTGGGGCCAACGTCCTGACTTTC.

As to this clone: This sample also contains other DNA sequences that code for the same CDR3. This chain uses TRBV18 with TRBJ1-1; D is uncertain. V was shortened by 3 bases and J by 1 base, with 6 bases between the two germline ends. Germline V gene sequence: CDR1 KGHSH, CDR2 LQKENI. The CDR3 extends over 13 amino acids. Here the CDR3 reads CASSPQENTEAFF. The CDR3 nucleotides read TGTGCCAGCTCACCCCAGGAGAACACTGAAGCTTTCTTT.

J is TRBJ2-5 and V is TRBV2; TRBD2 matches 7 bases. The CDR3 spans 14 residues. With 8 bases clipped from V and 5 bases from J, the junction kept 11 bases outside the gene matches. CDR1 is SNHLY and CDR2 is FYNNEI in the germline V gene. This CDR3 reads CASAGGTGRETQYF. CDR3 nucleotide sequence: TGTGCCAGCGCCGGGGGGACCGGGCGGGAGACCCAGTACTTC.

This rearrangement joins TRBV6-6 to TRBJ2-7; 9 bases align to TRBD1. Germline assignment: CDR1 MNHNY and CDR2 SVGAGI (reference sequence). The J segment lost 5 bases and the V segment lost 6 bases, leaving 11 bases of the junction unmatched. CDR3 length equals 15 residues. CDR3 in DNA: TGTGCCAGCAGCCTCGGGACAGGGAAAGGCGACGAGCAGTACGTC. Its translation is CASSLGTGKGDEQYV.

The CDR3 loop is CASSYYGGRLEAFF. CDR3 nucleotide sequence: TGTGCCAGCAGTTATTATGGGGGAAGGCTTGAAGCTTTCTTT. This sequence joins TRBV28 and TRBJ1-1, with D maybe TRBD1 (5 bases). Trimming shortened V by 4 bases and J by 7 bases, and 16 bases separated the two germline ends. The germline V gene has CDR1 MDHEN and CDR2 SYDVKM. The CDR3 has 14 residues.

The CDR3 region is CASSGLLGLSGYNEQFF. CDR3 sequence (DNA): TGTGCCAGCAGTGGACTACTGGGACTCTCTGGATACAATGAGCAGTTCTTC. V is TRBV14 and J is TRBJ2-1, with a tentative D call TRBD2 (6 bases). Deletions cut 6 bases from V and 4 bases from J, with 22 bases between. This CDR3 has 17 amino acids. Germline CDR1 and CDR2: SGHDN and FVKESK.

The rearrangement uses TRBV11-2 and TRBJ1-6, with D uncertain. The CDR3 length is 16 residues. Germline values: CDR1 SGHAT, CDR2 FQNNGV. The ends were cut back, 1 base at V and 7 bases at J, with 14 bases in the middle. CDR3 residues: CASSLVQPYKNSPLHF. The CDR3 nucleotides are TGTGCCAGCAGCTTAGTCCAGCCCTATAAGAATTCACCCCTCCACTTT.

Here the CDR3 DNA reads TGTGCCAGCAGCAAAGGACAGGATATTAACTATGGCTACACCTTC. Protein product: CASSKGQDINYGYTF. The V gene is TRBV21-1, the J gene TRBJ1-2; the tabulated D call, TRBD1, remains unverified against the DNA. TRBV21-1 is a listed pseudogene. The CDR3 loop spans 15 amino acids.

This clone was seen just once. This rearrangement joins TRBV7-2 to TRBJ2-2; TRBD2 matches at 8 bases. Germline-derived CDR1 and CDR2 are SGHTA and FQGNSA. The V segment lost 10 bases and the J segment 5 bases; nucleotides outside the gene matches: 9. CDR3 length: 14 amino acids. The CDR3 loop is CAIRAGVGTGELFF. CDR3 DNA sequence: TGTGCCATCAGAGCGGGAGTGGGTACCGGGGAGCTGTTTTTT. Looking up the rest from reference TRBV7-2 and TRBJ2-2 gives the full variable domain: GAGVSQSPSNKVTEKGKDVELRCDPISGHTALYWYRQSLGQGLEFLIYFQGNSAPDKSGLPSDRFSAERTGGSVSTLTIQRTQQEDSAVYLCAIRAGVGTGELFFGEGSRLTVL.

The chain employs TRBV4-1 and TRBJ1-6; unclear D gene. Germline CDR1 MGHRA, CDR2 YSYEKL. V was cut by 0 bases and J by 11 bases, with 8 bases left in between. The CDR3 extends over 13 amino acids. The CDR3 loop is CASSQDQGPPLHF. The CDR3 DNA reads TGCGCCAGCAGCCAAGATCAAGGCCCACCCCTCCACTTT.

The chain combines TRBV7-8 with TRBJ2-2; D unresolved. Germline assignment: CDR1 SGHVS and CDR2 FQNEAQ. The CDR3 length is 16 residues. V was shortened by 1 base and J by 6 bases, with 15 bases between the two germline ends. Here the CDR3 reads CASSLVRLRWSGELFF. The CDR3 DNA is TGTGCCAGCAGCTTAGTCCGACTTCGGTGGTCCGGGGAGCTGTTTTTT.

The rearrangement uses TRBV6-4 and TRBJ2-1; 8 bases align to TRBD1. J was trimmed by 10 bases and V by 3 bases; bases with no gene match: 14. This CDR3 spans 16 amino acids. Germline CDR1 and CDR2: MRHNA and SNTAGT. The CDR3, as DNA: TGTGCCAGCAGTGATTGGACAGGGTCTGACCTCAGGGAGCAGTTCTTC. It is translated as CASSDWTGSDLREQFF.

The V call is TRBV5-6, the J call TRBJ2-1, with TRBD1 identical over 9 bases. The CDR3 has 15 residues. After removal of 5 bases from V and 5 bases from J, the junction contained 8 bases not matched to a gene. Germline V gene lookup returns CDR1 SGHDT and CDR2 YYEEEE. DNA of the CDR3: TGTGCCAGCAGACCCGCCGGGACAGGGAACAATGAGCAGTTCTTC. Encoded protein: CASRPAGTGNNEQFF.

The CDR3 spells CATGEYQETQYF. The CDR3 region has the DNA TGTGCCACCGGGGAGTACCAAGAGACCCAGTACTTC. The chain couples TRBV28 to TRBJ2-5; D is possibly TRBD2 (5 bases). Germline-derived CDR1 and CDR2 are MDHEN and SYDVKM. CDR3 size: 12 residues. V was trimmed by 10 bases and J by 0 bases, leaving 9 bases between them.

The chain joins TRBV5-1 to TRBJ2-3, with TRBD2 as a possible D gene (7 bases). This CDR3 has 15 residues. Germline CDR1 and CDR2: SGHRS and YFSETQ. The germline V and J ends were trimmed by 2 bases and 1 base, with 11 bases remaining between them. DNA for the CDR3: TGCGCCAGCAGCTTTGGGGGGGCCGGCACAGATACGCAGTATTTT. This codes for CASSFGGAGTDTQYF.

The chain carries TRBV27 and TRBJ1-1, with 7 bases identical to TRBD1. Germline CDR1 and CDR2: MNHEY and SMNVEV (reference sequence). The length of the CDR3 is 16 residues. V gave up 5 bases and J gave up 2 bases; unmatched junction bases: 11. DNA of the CDR3: TGTGCCAGCAGTGCTATAGACAGGGTTAGAAACACTGAAGCTTTCTTT. This sequence encodes CASSAIDRVRNTEAFF.

This clone was seen a handful of times. V gene TRBV29-1 combines with J gene TRBJ1-1; no firm D call. The length of the CDR3 is 13 residues. V was clipped by 3 bases and J by 7 bases, with 15 bases between them. Germline CDR1 is SQVTM and CDR2 is ANQGSEA. CDR3 nucleotide sequence: TGCAGCGTTGACCTCCACGGATTGATTGAAGCTTTCTTT. Encoded protein: CSVDLHGLIEAFF.

The CDR3 DNA follows: TGTGCCAGCAGCTTACCCCGGACAGGGTTGGAGACCCAGTACTTC. It yields the protein CASSLPRTGLETQYF. This chain uses TRBV5-4 with TRBJ2-5, with 8 bases lining up with TRBD1. CDR1 and CDR2 from the germline V gene are SGHNT and YYREEE (reference sequence). CDR3 length: 15 residues. V gave up 2 bases and J gave up 5 bases; unmatched junction bases: 8.

V gene TRBV7-9 combines with J gene TRBJ2-7; D is unclear. Germline V gene data show CDR1 as SEHNR and CDR2 as FQNEAQ (reference sequence). This CDR3 contains 13 residues. V lost 1 base and J lost 0, with 4 bases in between. CDR3 bases: TGTGCCAGCAGCTTAGTAAGCTCCTACGAGCAGTACTTC. Its protein is CASSLVSSYEQYF. Filled out from reference TRBV7-9 and TRBJ2-7, the complete variable domain reads DTGVSQNPRHKITKRGQNVTFRCDPISEHNRLYWYRQTLGQGPEFLTYFQNEAQLEKSRLLSDRFSAERPKGSFSTLEIQRTEQGDSAMYLCASSLVSSYEQYFGPGTRLTVT.

In this sample, this clone turned up once. The chain combines TRBV4-3 with TRBJ1-2, with no clear D. Germline CDR1 LGHNA, CDR2 YSLEER. V gave up 2 bases and J gave up 1 base, with 14 bases separating them. The CDR3 covers 16 residues. CDR3 nucleotide sequence: TGCGCCAGCAGCCAATACCCGGGCAGCTATAACTATGGCTACACCTTC. It is translated as CASSQYPGSYNYGYTF.

The V call is TRBV28, the J call TRBJ1-1; D is undetermined. V lost 9 bases and J lost 0, with 11 bases in between. This CDR3 comprises 13 residues. Germline values: CDR1 MDHEN, CDR2 SYDVKM. CDR3 nucleotides: TGTGCCAGTAAAGGGCTAATGAACACTGAAGCTTTCTTT. Translated, it gives CASKGLMNTEAFF.